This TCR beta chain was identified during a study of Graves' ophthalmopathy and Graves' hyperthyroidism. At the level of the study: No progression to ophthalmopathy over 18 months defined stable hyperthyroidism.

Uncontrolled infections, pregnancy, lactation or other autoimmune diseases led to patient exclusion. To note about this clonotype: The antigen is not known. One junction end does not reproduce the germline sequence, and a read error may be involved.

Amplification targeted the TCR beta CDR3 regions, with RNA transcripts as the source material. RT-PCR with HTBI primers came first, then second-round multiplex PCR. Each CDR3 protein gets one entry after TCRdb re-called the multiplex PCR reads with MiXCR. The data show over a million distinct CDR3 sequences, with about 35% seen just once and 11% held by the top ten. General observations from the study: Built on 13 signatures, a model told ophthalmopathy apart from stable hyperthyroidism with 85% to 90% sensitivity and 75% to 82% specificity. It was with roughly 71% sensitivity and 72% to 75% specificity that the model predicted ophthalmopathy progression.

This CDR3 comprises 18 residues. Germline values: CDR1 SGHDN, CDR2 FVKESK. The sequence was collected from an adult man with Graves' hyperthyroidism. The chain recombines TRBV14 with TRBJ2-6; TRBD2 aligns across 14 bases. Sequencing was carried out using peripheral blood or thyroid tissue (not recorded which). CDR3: CVSSQRTSGGWGANVLTF. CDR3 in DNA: TGTGTCAGCAGCCAACGGACTAGCGGGGGGTGGGGGGCCAACGTCCTGACTTTC.